This paragraph reports one T cell receptor (beta chain). The sample originates from a study of CD8 T cells in Susac syndrome. RNA, at roughly 0.5 to 1 ug, was reverse transcribed with random hexamers. By means of immunoSEQ multiplex PCR, TCR beta CDR3 spanning 54 Vbeta and 13 Jbeta underwent amplification. TCRdb ran MiXCR on the immunoSEQ multiplex PCR reads and lists one entry per CDR3 protein. The sample yields a few hundred thousand distinct CDR3 sequences, 95% seen once. J lost 1 base, V lost 2 bases, and 12 bases had no gene match. The germline gives CDR1 ENHRY, CDR2 SYGVKD. This CDR3 comprises 19 residues.

The sequencing input was CD4+ T cells from PBMCs. This chain connects TRBV10-3 to TRBJ2-2, with 8 bases aligning to TRBD1. The origin of this receptor is a human donor with multiple sclerosis. The CDR3 sequence: CAISERPTSGTGNTGELFF. In DNA, the CDR3 is TGTGCCATCAGTGAGCGTCCAACGTCTGGGACAGGGAACACCGGGGAGCTGTTTTTT.